This TCR beta chain was found in a study of blood T cell repertoires in COVID-19. Clones were read by immunoSEQ multiplex PCR, and TCRdb kept only the in-frame ones, dropping some. Among about 320,000 clones listed, approximately 91% were seen once. The CDR3 totals 13 residues. With 4 bases clipped from V and 2 bases from J, the junction kept 1 base outside the gene matches. In this sample, this clone turned up once. Within the 2 weeks before study entry, each person in the exposed group met a COVID-19 case. V and J are TRBV12-3 or TRBV12-4 and TRBJ1-2, with TRBD1 matching over 7 bases. The sequence derives from a woman in her 30s who had been exposed to COVID-19. The sequenced sample consisted of PBMCs or T cells enriched from blood (not recorded which). The CDR3 loop reads CASSWTGNYGYTF. The CDR3 nucleotides read TGTGCCAGCAGTTGGACAGGCAACTATGGCTACACCTTC.